The 10 T cell receptor beta chains presented below share a single source sample, sequenced in a study of cytomegalovirus exposure and HLA in healthy donors. In the PCR, 60 Vbeta and 13 Jbeta primers were used. Profiling relied on immunoSEQ multiplex PCR, and the TCRdb table lists in-frame clones only, not all of them. This sample yields 200,000 to 250,000 clones, of which over 65% are seen a single time; around 1.4% belongs to the top ten. The sample comprised PBMCs. The receptors stem from a human donor in good health.

In its sample, this clone was seen once. V and J are TRBV28 and TRBJ2-7; TRBD2 might be the D (5 bases). Deletions cut 1 base from V and 7 bases from J, with 8 bases between. Germline V gene data show CDR1 as MDHEN and CDR2 as SYDVKM. The CDR3 is 12 residues long. The CDR3 is CASSLSTGEQYF. The CDR3 DNA reads as TGTGCCAGCAGTTTATCGACGGGAGAGCAGTACTTC.

The chain links TRBV7-9 to TRBJ2-7; TRBD2 matches at 7 bases. The CDR3 has 12 residues. CDR1 is SEHNR, CDR2 FQNEAQ, per germline (reference sequence). V shed 5 bases, J shed 3 bases, and the junction held 1 base outside the gene matches. CDR3 sequence (DNA): TGTGCCAGCAGCCGGGAGGTCTACGAGCAGTACTTC. Translating gives CASSREVYEQYF.

This chain links TRBV25-1 with TRBJ2-2; D might be TRBD1 (5 bases). V lost 5 bases and J lost 0, with 13 bases in between. This CDR3 region has 16 residues. Germline CDR1 is MGHDK and CDR2 is SYGVNS. CDR3 nucleotide sequence: TGTGCCAGCAGTCACAGGACCGCCCCGAACACCGGGGAGCTGTTTTTT. This sequence encodes CASSHRTAPNTGELFF.

This rearrangement joins TRBV7-9 to TRBJ2-2; TRBD2 agrees at 7 bases. Germline-derived CDR1 and CDR2 are SEHNR and FQNEAQ (reference sequence). The CDR3 is 15 residues long. The V segment lost 4 bases and the J segment 2 bases; nucleotides outside the gene matches: 4. CDR3 bases: TGTGCCAGCAGCTCGCGGGAGCCCAACACCGGGGAGCTGTTTTTT. This translates into CASSSREPNTGELFF.

V gene TRBV7-9 combines with J gene TRBJ2-6; a possible D gene is TRBD1 (6 bases). V lost 5 bases and J lost 11, with 10 bases in between. Per the germline V gene, CDR1 is SEHNR and CDR2 is FQNEAQ (reference sequence). The CDR3 runs to 12 residues. CDR3 in DNA: TGTGCCAGCAGCGGAGCAGGGGACGTCCTGACTTTC. Protein product: CASSGAGDVLTF.

V and J are TRBV7-6 and TRBJ1-3, with D possibly being TRBD1 (6 bases). CDR1 is SGHVS and CDR2 is FNYEAQ in the germline V gene. The CDR3 has 13 residues. V shed 1 base and J shed 8 bases, with 9 bases lying between them. The CDR3 spells CASSLDRADTIYF. In DNA, the CDR3 is TGTGCCAGCAGCTTAGACAGGGCAGACACCATATATTTT.

The J gene is TRBJ2-2, the V gene TRBV27; TRBD2 might be the D (6 bases). Germline CDR1 and CDR2: MNHEY and SMNVEV (reference sequence). V was cut by 6 bases and J by 6 bases, with 20 bases left in between. The CDR3 is made up of 16 amino acids. CDR3 sequence: CASRLTGLSGAGELFF. In DNA, the CDR3 is TGTGCCAGCAGATTAACAGGCCTCTCGGGGGCCGGGGAGCTGTTTTTT.

This chain uses TRBV6-4 with TRBJ2-1, with TRBD2 as a possible D gene (5 bases). Germline V gene lookup returns CDR1 MRHNA and CDR2 SNTAGT. V lost 3 bases and J lost 2, with 14 bases in between. CDR3 length: 16 residues. As DNA, the CDR3 is TGTGCCAGCAGTGAGGGCGAGGGATTCACCTACAATGAGCAGTTCTTC. Amino acid sequence: CASSEGEGFTYNEQFF.

The rearrangement uses TRBV27 and TRBJ2-1, with 11 bases identical to TRBD2. The V segment lost 10 bases and the J segment 1 base; nucleotides outside the gene matches: 12. In germline, CDR1 is MNHEY, CDR2 SMNVEV (reference sequence). CDR3 length: 17 amino acids. The CDR3 DNA follows: TGTGCCACCACAAGTGAAGGACTAGCGGGTTCCTACAATGAGCAGTTCTTC. It translates to CATTSEGLAGSYNEQFF.

The rearrangement links TRBV29-1 to TRBJ2-2; TRBD2 agrees at 8 bases. CDR1 is SQVTM, CDR2 ANQGSEA, per germline. This CDR3 is built from 15 residues. V shed 6 bases and J 6 bases; nucleotides not matched to a gene: 12. The CDR3 region is CSVGSGTSLPGELFF. The CDR3, as DNA: TGCAGCGTGGGAAGCGGGACTAGTCTTCCCGGGGAGCTGTTTTTT.